The clone carrying this T cell receptor (beta chain) was observed once. The sample holds other DNA sequences that translate to the same CDR3. The sample originates from a study of technical replicates of blood from a few donors. This CDR3 region has 15 residues. J lost 5 bases, V lost 0 bases, and 5 bases had no gene match. Per germline, CDR1 GTSNPN and CDR2 SVGIG (reference sequence). Profiled with immunoSEQ multiplex PCR; TCRdb holds only in-frame clones, not every one. The sample carries roughly 68,000 clones, 90% to 95% recorded once. The chain has TRBV30 and TRBJ1-1; TRBD1 agrees at 11 bases. This TCR was sampled from a human donor in good health. Some clones in this sample may be carry-over from other donors' samples. The sample taken for sequencing was PBMCs. The CDR3 DNA reads as TGTGCCTGGAGTGTACGGGGGACAGGGGGGACTGAAGCTTTCTTT. Its protein product is CAWSVRGTGGTEAFF.